A single sample gave rise to the 13 T cell receptor beta chains below, sequenced in a study of graft-versus-host responses after intestinal transplantation. The protocol was immunoSEQ multiplex PCR, while the TCRdb copy is restricted to in-frame clones and leaves out a portion. The top ten hold more than 15% of the sample, which has under 100,000 clones, more than 80% seen once. The sample here was PBMCs, taken about 450 days after intestinal transplant. The receptors were sampled from a human patient who received an intestinal transplant, so some T cells may come from the graft donor.

The chain joins TRBV27 to TRBJ1-6, with unresolved D. Trimming pared 6 bases from V and 4 bases from J, leaving 10 bases between. Germline-derived CDR1 and CDR2 are MNHEY and SMNVEV (reference sequence). This CDR3 is built from 14 residues. CDR3 amino acids: CASRLVGYNSPLHF. CDR3 nucleotides: TGTGCCAGCAGACTCGTGGGATATAATTCACCCCTCCACTTT.

Points on this clone: The junction does not match germline at one end; this may be a read error. The V gene is TRBV7-7, the J gene TRBJ2-7; D possibly corresponds to TRBD1 (5 bases). Germline CDR1 and CDR2: SSHAT and FNYEAQ (reference sequence). The CDR3 runs 15 residues. The CDR3 protein is CASSPTLGPRYEQYF. In DNA form, the CDR3 reads TGTGCTAGCAGCCCAACTCTGGGGCCCCGCTACGAGCAGTACTTC.

CDR3 loop: CASSFPDDSYNSPLHF. DNA of the CDR3: TGTGCCAGCAGCTTCCCAGACGACTCCTATAATTCACCCCTCCACTTT. V gene TRBV5-6 combines with J gene TRBJ1-6, with D unresolved. Trimming pared 2 bases from V and 0 bases from J, leaving 9 bases between. The CDR3 contains 16 residues. The germline V gene has CDR1 SGHDT and CDR2 YYEEEE.

The chain combines TRBV29-1 with TRBJ1-2, with D maybe TRBD1 (5 bases). The germline V and J ends were trimmed by 7 bases and 2 bases, with 17 bases remaining between them. CDR3 length: 14 amino acids. Per germline, CDR1 SQVTM and CDR2 ANQGSEA. The CDR3 spells CSASTGTVNYGYTF. In DNA form, the CDR3 reads TGCAGCGCTTCAACCGGGACGGTGAACTATGGCTACACCTTC.

The chain links TRBV6-1 to TRBJ1-2; D may be TRBD1 (6 bases). CDR1 is MNHNS and CDR2 is SASEGT in the germline V gene. This CDR3 region has 14 residues. The ends were cut back, 3 bases at V and 4 bases at J, with 12 bases in the middle. The CDR3 here is CASSEWQGSYGYTF. In nucleotides, the CDR3 is TGTGCCAGCAGTGAGTGGCAGGGGAGCTATGGCTACACCTTC.

The V call is TRBV7-2, the J call TRBJ2-7; 7 positions agree with TRBD2. The germline V gene encodes CDR1 SGHTA and CDR2 FQGNSA. V dropped 1 base and J dropped 0; count of bases not matched to a gene: 3. The CDR3 length is 15 residues. CDR3 residues: CASSLERGSSYEQYF. CDR3 in DNA: TGTGCCAGCAGCTTAGAGCGGGGATCCTCCTACGAGCAGTACTTC.

The V call is TRBV12-2, the J call TRBJ2-1. TRBV12-2 is recorded as a pseudogene. The CDR3 sequence is 12 residues long. The CDR3 reads CASLKAPNEQFF. The CDR3 nucleotides read TGTGCAAGCCTTAAGGCTCCCAATGAGCAGTTCTTC.

This rearrangement joins TRBV16 to TRBJ1-2, with D possibly matching TRBD1 (6 bases). The CDR3 extends over 15 amino acids. Germline CDR1 KGHSY, CDR2 FQNENV. With 0 bases removed from V and 3 bases from J, the gap between germline ends came to 11 bases. CDR3 amino acids: CASSQSRTVYYGYTF. For the CDR3, the DNA is TGTGCCAGCAGCCAATCCCGGACAGTATACTATGGCTACACCTTC.

The chain carries TRBV28 and TRBJ1-6; unclear D gene. Per the germline V gene, CDR1 is MDHEN and CDR2 is SYDVKM. The V end lost 2 bases, the J end lost 3 bases, and 8 bases lay between the germline ends. This CDR3 comprises 15 residues. CDR3 bases: TGTGCCAGCAGTTTACCAGGTTTCTATAATTCACCCCTCCACTTT. Translated: CASSLPGFYNSPLHF.

The V gene is TRBV7-6, the J gene TRBJ1-1; D uncertain. V was clipped by 5 bases and J by 5 bases, with 12 bases between them. Germline values: CDR1 SGHVS, CDR2 FNYEAQ. The CDR3 loop spans 13 amino acids. In nucleotides, the CDR3 is TGTGCCAGCAGCCCCGTGGTCGGGACTGAAGCTTTCTTT. This gives the protein CASSPVVGTEAFF.

This chain links TRBV7-3 with TRBJ1-3; tentatively, D is TRBD1 (6 bases). Germline V lookup: CDR1 SGHTA, CDR2 FQGTGA. V lost 5 bases and J 4 bases, leaving 15 bases between the germline ends. CDR3 length equals 15 residues. CDR3 nucleotide sequence: TGTGCCAGCAGCACCGAGGGGGGATACGGAAACACCATATATTTT. Translation: CASSTEGGYGNTIYF.

This chain links TRBV14 with TRBJ1-2; TRBD1 matches 10 bases. Trimming removed 2 bases from V and 3 bases from J; junction bases left unmatched: 3. Germline loops: CDR1 SGHDN, CDR2 FVKESK. The CDR3 sequence is 15 residues long. The CDR3 sequence is CASSQLGTGDYGYTF. CDR3 nucleotide sequence: TGTGCCAGCAGCCAATTGGGGACAGGGGACTATGGCTACACCTTC.

This sequence joins TRBV4-1 and TRBJ2-3; tentative D call: TRBD2 (6 bases). V was shortened by 0 bases and J by 3 bases, with 10 bases between the two germline ends. Germline values: CDR1 MGHRA, CDR2 YSYEKL. The CDR3 is made up of 15 amino acids. The CDR3 nucleotides read TGCGCCAGCAGCCAAGATCGGGGGTGGACAGATACGCAGTATTTT. Protein product: CASSQDRGWTDTQYF.